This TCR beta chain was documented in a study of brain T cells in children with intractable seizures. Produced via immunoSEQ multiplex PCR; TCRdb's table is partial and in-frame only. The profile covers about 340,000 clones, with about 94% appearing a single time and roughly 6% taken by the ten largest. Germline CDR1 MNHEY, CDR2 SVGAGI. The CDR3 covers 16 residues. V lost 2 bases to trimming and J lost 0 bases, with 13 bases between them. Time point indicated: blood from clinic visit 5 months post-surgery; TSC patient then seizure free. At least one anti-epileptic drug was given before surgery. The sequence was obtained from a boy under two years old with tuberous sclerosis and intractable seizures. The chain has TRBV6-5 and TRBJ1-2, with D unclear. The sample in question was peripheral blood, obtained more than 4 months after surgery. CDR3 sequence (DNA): TGTGCCAGCAGTTACGAGCGACGGACTTCTAACTATGGCTACACCTTC. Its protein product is CASSYERRTSNYGYTF.